These 11 T cell receptor beta chains were all obtained from the same sample, sequenced in a study of T cells after posttransplantation cyclophosphamide. The protocol was immunoSEQ multiplex PCR, while the TCRdb copy is restricted to in-frame clones and leaves out a portion. Altogether some 20,000 clones are present, 98% being singletons, with the ten largest covering about 0.15%. Cells defined as naive were viable CD3+CD4+ or CD3+CD8+ and CCR7+CD45RA+CD45RO-CD95-CD27+CD28+. The sample consisted of naive CD4+ T cells sorted from PBMCs. Source of these receptors: a middle-aged man in good health, CMV-negative, and a related stem cell transplant donor.

Here the CDR3 reads CASSGPGTPAMNTEAFF. Here the CDR3 DNA reads TGTGCCAGCAGTGGACCCGGGACACCGGCGATGAACACTGAAGCTTTCTTT. The J gene is TRBJ1-1, the V gene TRBV6-1, with D possibly TRBD1 on 6 matching bases. There are 17 residues in the CDR3. V lost 4 bases, J lost 0 bases, and 18 bases lay in between. Germline V gene data show CDR1 as MNHNS and CDR2 as SASEGT.

The genes are TRBV7-9 and TRBJ2-3; the D gene is possibly TRBD2 (5 bases). The CDR3 is 16 residues long. Germline V CDR1 and CDR2: SEHNR, FQNEAQ (reference sequence). Deletions cut 3 bases from V and 0 bases from J, with 13 bases between. CDR3 coding DNA: TGTGCCAGCAGCTTTTCGATGGCGGGTAGCACAGATACGCAGTATTTT. Protein product: CASSFSMAGSTDTQYF.

The chain is built from TRBV27 and TRBJ1-1, with D uncertain. Germline V gene lookup returns CDR1 MNHEY and CDR2 SMNVEV (reference sequence). This CDR3 is built from 15 residues. Trimming left V 6 bases short and J 1 base short, with 15 bases between. Here the CDR3 DNA reads TGTGCCAGCAGCCCTCGTGCGGGCCGGAACACTGAAGCTTTCTTT. This encodes CASSPRAGRNTEAFF.

The chain couples TRBV20-1 to TRBJ1-2; 8 bases align to TRBD1. The CDR3 length is 11 residues. The germline gives CDR1 DFQATT, CDR2 SNEGSKA (reference sequence). Trimming removed 7 bases from V and 7 bases from J; junction bases left unmatched: 5. The CDR3, as DNA: TGCAGTGTCCTGGACAGGGCTGGCTACACCTTC. This encodes CSVLDRAGYTF.

V and J are TRBV5-1 and TRBJ2-7; TRBD1 aligns across 9 bases. The V gene's germline CDR1 is SGHRS and CDR2 YFSETQ. J was trimmed by 3 bases and V by 6 bases; bases with no gene match: 10. The CDR3 sequence is 15 residues long. CDR3 sequence: CASNYGDRDVYEQYF. As DNA, the CDR3 is TGCGCCAGCAACTACGGGGACAGGGATGTCTACGAGCAGTACTTC.

About this clone: A read error may produce the germline difference seen at one junction end. This chain connects TRBV30 to TRBJ1-2; 10 nucleotides agree with TRBD1. Per germline, CDR1 GTSNPN and CDR2 SVGIG (reference sequence). The CDR3 covers 14 residues. CDR3 in amino acids: CAWTPDRGPFGHTF. DNA for the CDR3: TGTGCCTGGACCCCCGACAGGGGGCCTTTTGGCCACACCTTC.

The chain links TRBV19 to TRBJ1-1; D is possibly TRBD1 (6 bases). Germline V CDR1 and CDR2: LNHDA, SQIVND (reference sequence). The CDR3 loop spans 15 amino acids. The germline V and J ends were trimmed by 3 bases and 1 base, with 12 bases remaining between them. The CDR3 DNA follows: TGTGCCAGTAGTATCCTCCGACAGGCGAACACTGAAGCTTTCTTT. Its protein is CASSILRQANTEAFF. The variable domain in full, completed from reference TRBV19 and TRBJ1-1, reads DGGITQSPKYLFRKEGQNVTLSCEQNLNHDAMYWYRQDPGQGLRLIYYSQIVNDFQKGDIAEGYSVSREKKESFPLTVTSAQKNPTAFYLCASSILRQANTEAFFGQGTRLTVV.

The V call is TRBV5-4, the J call TRBJ2-1, with a tentative D call TRBD2 (5 bases). This CDR3 has 14 residues. Germline V lookup: CDR1 SGHNT, CDR2 YYREEE (reference sequence). V dropped 0 bases and J dropped 8 bases, with 12 bases sitting between them. The CDR3 nucleotides read TGTGCCAGCAGCTTGGAAACCGGAGGACATGAGCAGTTCTTC. It encodes CASSLETGGHEQFF.

The sample holds one count of this clone. The genes are TRBV5-4 and TRBJ2-7; 7 bases align to TRBD1. CDR3 length: 13 residues. Germline trimming cut 2 bases from V and 5 bases from J; bases unmatched to any gene: 4. The germline V gene has CDR1 SGHNT and CDR2 YYREEE (reference sequence). The CDR3 region is CASSLTGVNEQYF. CDR3 nucleotides: TGTGCCAGCAGCTTAACAGGGGTTAACGAGCAGTACTTC.

This chain links TRBV11-2 with TRBJ2-1; TRBD2 aligns across 14 bases. This CDR3 has 16 residues. The J segment lost 7 bases and the V segment lost 0 bases, leaving 2 bases of the junction unmatched. Germline assignment: CDR1 SGHAT and CDR2 FQNNGV. The chain's CDR3 is CASSLEGLAGVNEQFF. In DNA, the CDR3 is TGTGCCAGCAGCTTAGAGGGACTAGCGGGAGTGAATGAGCAGTTCTTC. Drawing the rest from reference TRBV11-2 and TRBJ2-1, the complete variable domain is EAGVAQSPRYKIIEKRQSVAFWCNPISGHATLYWYQQILGQGPKLLIQFQNNGVVDDSQLPKDRFSAERLKGVDSTLKIQPAKLEDSAVYLCASSLEGLAGVNEQFFGPGTRLTVL.

The gene calls are TRBV9 and TRBJ2-1; D unresolved. V lost 0 bases and J lost 0, with 10 bases in between. The CDR3 consists of 16 residues. CDR1 and CDR2 from the germline V gene are SGDLS and YYNGEE. CDR3 sequence reads: CASSVVYGYSYNEQFF. DNA for the CDR3: TGTGCCAGCAGCGTAGTCTACGGGTACTCCTACAATGAGCAGTTCTTC.